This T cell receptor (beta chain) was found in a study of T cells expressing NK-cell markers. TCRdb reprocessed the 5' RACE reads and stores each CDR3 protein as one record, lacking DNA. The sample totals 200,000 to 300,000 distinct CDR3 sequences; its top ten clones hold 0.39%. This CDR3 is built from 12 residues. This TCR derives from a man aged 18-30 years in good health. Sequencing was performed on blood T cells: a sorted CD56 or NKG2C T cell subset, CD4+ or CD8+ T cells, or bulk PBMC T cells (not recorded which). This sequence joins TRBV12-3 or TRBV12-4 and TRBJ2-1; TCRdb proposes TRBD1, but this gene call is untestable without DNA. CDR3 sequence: CASSLVPREQFF.